Sequencing of this T cell receptor beta chain was carried out in a study of Ad26.COV2.S vaccination and SARS-CoV-2 variants. Study-level findings and limits: Post-vaccination spike-specific CD8+ and CD4+ T cell responses reportedly had substantial breadth. Non-spike TCR breadth was similar in vaccine and placebo recipients. TCR breadth and depth analyses may have underestimated total T cell responses.

Concerning this clone: The antigen is unknown. The junction differs from germline at one of its ends, possibly a read error.

The table came from immunoSEQ multiplex PCR; TCRdb's copy has only in-frame clones and leaves some out. The table includes around 350,000 clones, just over 90% detected once. This CDR3 region has 15 residues. Per germline, CDR1 SGHRS and CDR2 YFSETQ. The TCR was taken from a human donor who had recovered from COVID-19. This material consisted of peripheral blood, taken after recovery from COVID-19. The V gene is TRBV5-1, the J gene TRBJ2-5, with D perhaps given as TRBD1 or TRBD2 (6 bases each). The CDR3 is CASSSGQGGPETQYF. Here the CDR3 DNA reads TGCGCCAGCAGCTCAGGGCAAGGGGGGCCCGAGACTCAGTACTTC.